This TCR beta chain was found in a study of PD-1 blockade in classical Hodgkin lymphoma. Study-level background: Patients were dosed intravenously with nivolumab at 3 mg/kg every 2 weeks. General observations from the study: Significantly greater TCR diversity emerged by C4D1 in CD4+ cells but not CD8+ cells. When nivolumab was started under 1 year after ASCT, patients were excluded. Patients newly diagnosed and complete responders had comparable baseline diversity.

Comment on this clone: Its antigen is as yet unknown.

TCRdb's copy holds only in-frame clones and misses some; the assay was immunoSEQ multiplex PCR. Counted here are about 40,000 clones, 87% occurring once; the ten biggest clones make up approximately 10%. Each and every patient relapsed after autologous stem cell transplantation, and patients got differing brentuximab vedotin exposure. Germline assignment: CDR1 SGHTA and CDR2 FQGTGA. Trimming left V 2 bases short and J 7 bases short, with 15 bases between. The CDR3 covers 14 residues. This chain uses TRBV7-3 with TRBJ2-7; no clear D gene. The material was peripheral blood mononuclear cells (PBMCs), obtained at baseline. This clonotype was obtained from a human donor with classical Hodgkin lymphoma. This CDR3 is CASSLEPGIGEQYF. CDR3 DNA: TGTGCCAGCAGCTTAGAACCGGGCATCGGAGAGCAGTACTTC.